Listed below are T cell receptor beta chains from one sample, sequenced in a study of cytomegalovirus exposure and HLA in healthy donors. The repertoire was sequenced with immunoSEQ multiplex PCR; TCRdb's copy has only in-frame clones and lacks some. The sample holds 140,000 to 150,000 clones, around 79% seen once. Sequencing was carried out using PBMCs. Every receptor here comes from a male donor in good health and CMV-seronegative. The CDR3 runs from the conserved cysteine through the conserved F or W. A D gene is named only where the DNA matches it firmly. Clone size is stated in some rows and not others, as once, few, many or a class when expanded.

J gene | clone size | V gene | D gene | CDR3 protein | CDR3 DNA
TRBJ1-2 | NA | TRBV7-2 | TRBD1 | CASREGGRGYTF | TGTGCCAGCAGGGAAGGGGGCCGTGGGTACACCTTC
TRBJ1-2 | NA | TRBV5-1 | NA | CASQAFITDGYTF | TGCGCCAGCCAAGCCTTTATAACTGATGGCTACACCTTC
TRBJ2-1 | NA | TRBV6-6 | NA | CASRESSADNEQFF | TGTGCCAGCAGGGAATCTAGCGCTGACAATGAGCAGTTCTTC
TRBJ2-3 | NA | TRBV19 | TRBD1 | CASSILAGGSDTQYF | TGTGCCAGTAGTATTTTGGCAGGGGGATCAGATACGCAGTATTTT
TRBJ2-1 | NA | TRBV11-2 | NA | CASSPRAYNEQFF | TGTGCCAGCAGCCCGCGGGCCTACAATGAGCAGTTCTTC
TRBJ2-7 | once | TRBV6-5 | TRBD2 | CASRVGTGTTYEQYF | TGTGCCAGTAGGGTAGGCACCGGGACTACCTACGAGCAGTACTTC
TRBJ2-7 | NA | TRBV20-1 | NA | CSVNQGNEQYF | TGCAGTGTAAACCAGGGGAACGAGCAGTACTTC
TRBJ2-4 | medium-sized | TRBV7-2 | TRBD1 | CASSLGQGAGNIQYF | TGTGCCAGCAGCTTAGGACAGGGGGCTGGAAACATTCAGTACTTC
TRBJ1-3 | few | TRBV18 | NA | CASSLQTVTSGNTIYF | TGTGCCAGCTCACTCCAGACAGTAACCTCTGGAAACACCATATATTTT
TRBJ2-7 | NA | TRBV6-5 | NA | CASSCGRDYEQYF | TGTGCCAGCAGTTGTGGCAGGGACTACGAGCAGTACTTC
TRBJ1-2 | NA | TRBV10-1 | NA | CASSEGREVRGYTF | TGCGCCAGCAGTGAGGGCAGGGAGGTTCGGGGCTACACCTTC
TRBJ1-5 | once | TRBV15 | NA | CAANRYSNQPQHF | TGTGCCGCCAACAGGTATAGCAATCAGCCCCAGCATTTT
TRBJ2-2 | NA | TRBV11-2 | TRBD1 | CASSLGINRGNTGELFF | TGTGCCAGCAGCTTAGGCATCAACAGGGGGAACACCGGGGAGCTGTTTTTT
TRBJ2-1 | NA | TRBV9 | TRBD2 | CASSVYSGSHNEQFF | TGTGCCAGCAGCGTCTATAGCGGGAGTCACAATGAGCAGTTCTTC
TRBJ1-1 | NA | TRBV7-9 | NA | CASSFGFGAFF | TGTGCCAGCAGCTTCGGTTTTGGAGCTTTCTTT
TRBJ2-2 | NA | TRBV4-3 | TRBD2 | CASSQVGGGYRELFF | TGCGCCAGCAGCCAAGTTGGGGGGGGGTACCGGGAGCTGTTTTTT
TRBJ2-5 | once | TRBV6-1 | TRBD1 | CASSEGDSHGETQYF | TGTGCCAGCAGTGAGGGGGACAGCCATGGAGAGACCCAGTACTTC
TRBJ2-1 | NA | TRBV7-9 | TRBD2 | CASTSGRAGNEQFF | TGTGCCAGCACTAGCGGGAGGGCCGGTAATGAGCAGTTCTTC
TRBJ2-4 | NA | TRBV25-1 | NA | CASSGTVGIQYF | TGTGCCAGCAGTGGGACAGTAGGCATTCAGTACTTC
TRBJ2-3 | NA | TRBV7-9 | TRBD1 | CSSHRGHTDTQYF | TGTTCCAGCCACAGGGGGCATACAGATACGCAGTATTTT
TRBJ2-7 | NA | TRBV6-1 | NA | CASSEARTYEQYF | TGTGCCAGCAGTGAAGCGAGGACCTACGAGCAGTACTTC
TRBJ2-7 | NA | TRBV19 | TRBD1 | CATQAGRQGYEQYF | TGTGCCACACAAGCCGGAAGACAGGGCTACGAGCAGTACTTC
TRBJ2-1 | NA | TRBV14 | TRBD1 | CASTPPARGPAGWYDEQFF | TGTGCCAGCACCCCCCCGGCCAGGGGGCCGGCGGGTTGGTACGATGAGCAGTTCTTC
TRBJ1-1 | once | TRBV2 | NA | CASIAGLRNTEAFF | TGTGCCAGCATAGCGGGGCTGAGGAACACTGAAGCTTTCTTT
TRBJ2-1 | once | TRBV29-1 | TRBD2 | CSVEAWSRPTSKYNEQFF | TGCAGCGTTGAAGCCTGGAGTAGGCCGACTAGCAAATACAATGAGCAGTTCTTC
TRBJ1-1 | NA | TRBV4-1 | TRBD1 | CASSQNTGAWTEAFF | TGCGCCAGCAGCCAGAACACAGGGGCATGGACTGAAGCTTTCTTT
TRBJ2-5 | NA | TRBV5-1 | TRBD1 | CASSLVRGLEETQYF | TGCGCCAGCAGCTTGGTCAGGGGGCTGGAAGAGACCCAGTACTTC
TRBJ2-7 | once | TRBV19 | NA | CASSTRDILYEQYF | TGTGCCAGTAGTACCCGGGACATCCTCTACGAGCAGTACTTC
TRBJ2-7 | few | TRBV9 | TRBD1 | CASSGTGGFEQYF | TGTGCCAGCAGCGGGACAGGGGGCTTCGAGCAGTACTTC
TRBJ1-6 | NA | TRBV18 | NA | CASSRGYNSPLHF | TGTGCCAGCTCAAGGGGGTATAATTCACCCCTCCACTTT
TRBJ2-1 | NA | TRBV7-8 | TRBD2 | CASSPRTSGNNEQFF | TGTGCCAGCAGCCCCCGGACTAGCGGGAATAATGAGCAGTTCTTC
TRBJ1-1 | NA | TRBV4-2 | NA | CASSQVAENTEAFF | TGTGCCAGCAGCCAAGTGGCGGAAAACACTGAAGCTTTCTTT
TRBJ1-1 | NA | TRBV7-9 | TRBD1 | CASTRRTGGMNTEAFF | TGTGCCAGCACCCGTCGGACAGGGGGCATGAACACTGAAGCTTTCTTT
TRBJ2-1 | NA | TRBV7-2 | NA | CASSSRDSSYNEQFF | TGTGCCAGCAGCTCCCGGGACTCCTCCTACAATGAGCAGTTCTTC
TRBJ2-2 | once | TRBV6-1 | TRBD2 | CASIRAGTGGELFF | TGTGCCAGCATCCGAGCGGGAACTGGCGGGGAGCTGTTTTTT
TRBJ2-7 | NA | TRBV7-9 | NA | CASSQNGGESSYEQYF | TGTGCCAGCAGCCAGAATGGAGGGGAGAGCTCCTACGAGCAGTACTTC
TRBJ1-3 | NA | TRBV27 | TRBD1 | CASSLSGTGVSNTIYF | TGTGCCAGCAGTTTAAGTGGGACAGGGGTATCAAACACCATATATTTT
TRBJ1-3 | NA | TRBV4-3 | NA | CASSPRCRNNSGNTIYF | TGCGCCAGCAGCCCTAGATGTCGCAATAACTCTGGAAACACCATATATTTT
TRBJ1-2 | NA | TRBV6-6 | NA | CASSHSYGYTF | TGTGCCAGCAGTCATAGCTATGGCTACACCTTC
TRBJ1-2 | NA | TRBV6-5 | TRBD1 | CASSYSTTGSYGYTF | TGTGCCAGCAGTTACTCGACGACAGGGTCCTATGGCTACACCTTC
TRBJ2-1 | NA | TRBV7-2 | TRBD1 | CASSPRTGPHNEQFF | TGTGCCAGCAGCCCACGGACAGGTCCTCACAATGAGCAGTTCTTC
TRBJ2-1 | NA | TRBV14 | TRBD2 | CASSQDRGRAKFF | TGTGCCAGCAGCCAAGATCGCGGGAGGGCAAAGTTCTTC
TRBJ1-3 | NA | TRBV7-9 | NA | CASSPRGRGARGNTIYF | TGTGCCAGCAGCCCCCGAGGGCGGGGGGCGCGGGGAAACACCATATATTTT
TRBJ2-1 | NA | TRBV10-1 | TRBD2 | CASSCFGGDYNEQFF | TGCGCCAGCAGTTGTTTCGGGGGGGATTACAATGAGCAGTTCTTC
TRBJ2-2 | NA | TRBV6-1 | NA | CASSEGNYELPNTGELFF | TGTGCCAGCAGTGAAGGAAATTATGAACTTCCGAACACCGGGGAGCTGTTTTTT
TRBJ1-6 | NA | TRBV7-2 | NA | CASSLAYDRLSYNSPLHF | TGTGCCAGCAGCTTAGCGTATGACAGGCTCTCCTATAATTCACCCCTCCACTTT
TRBJ1-6 | NA | TRBV11-2 | NA | CASSLVAGQTNSPLHF | TGTGCCAGCAGCTTAGTGGCCGGACAGACTAATTCACCCCTCCACTTT
TRBJ1-1 | NA | TRBV2 | NA | CARGVNTEAFF | TGTGCCAGAGGAGTGAACACTGAAGCTTTCTTT
TRBJ2-1 | NA | TRBV4-3 | TRBD2 | CASSQSGTSYNEQFF | TGCGCCAGCAGCCAAAGCGGGACCTCCTACAATGAGCAGTTCTTC
TRBJ2-7 | once | TRBV27 | NA | CASSFARLGSLNEQYF | TGTGCCAGCAGTTTCGCCCGACTCGGGAGTTTAAACGAGCAGTACTTC
TRBJ1-3 | NA | TRBV5-1 | NA | CASSDLGGYSGNTIYF | TGCGCCAGCAGCGACTTAGGGGGTTACTCTGGAAACACCATATATTTT
TRBJ2-3 | NA | TRBV18 | TRBD2 | CASSPPIERGFTDTQYF | TGTGCCAGCTCACCACCCATTGAGCGGGGGTTCACAGATACGCAGTATTTT
TRBJ2-7 | few | TRBV6-1 | NA | CASSEVAGPTYEQYF | TGTGCCAGCAGTGAAGTGGCGGGACCCACCTACGAGCAGTACTTC
TRBJ1-4 | NA | TRBV19 | NA | CASVNRVGTNEKLFF | TGTGCCAGTGTAAACAGGGTTGGCACTAATGAAAAACTGTTTTTT
TRBJ1-1 | NA | TRBV4-3 | NA | CASSQDGGGTEAFF | TGCGCCAGCAGCCAAGATGGGGGAGGCACTGAAGCTTTCTTT